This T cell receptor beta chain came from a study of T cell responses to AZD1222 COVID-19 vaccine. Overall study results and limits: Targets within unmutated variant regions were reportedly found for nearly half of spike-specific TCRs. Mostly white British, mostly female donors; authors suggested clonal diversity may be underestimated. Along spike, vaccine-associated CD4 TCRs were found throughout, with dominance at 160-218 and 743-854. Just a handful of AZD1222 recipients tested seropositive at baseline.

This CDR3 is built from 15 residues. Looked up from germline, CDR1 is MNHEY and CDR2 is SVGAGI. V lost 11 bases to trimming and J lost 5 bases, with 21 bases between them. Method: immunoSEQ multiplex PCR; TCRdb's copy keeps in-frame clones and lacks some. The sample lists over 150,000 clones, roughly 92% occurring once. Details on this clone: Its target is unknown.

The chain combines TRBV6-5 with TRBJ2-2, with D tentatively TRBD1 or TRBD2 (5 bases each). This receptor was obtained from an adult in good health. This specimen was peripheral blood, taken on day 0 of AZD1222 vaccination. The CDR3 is CASLEGQGKTGELFF. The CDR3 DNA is TGTGCCTCCCTAGAGGGGCAGGGAAAAACCGGGGAGCTGTTTTTT.